The 4 T cell receptor beta chains below were found in one sample sequenced in a study of T cells expressing NK-cell markers. TCRdb reanalyzed the 5' RACE reads, giving one entry per CDR3 protein sequence and no DNA. The sample holds just under 150,000 distinct CDR3 sequences. Sequencing was performed on blood T cells: a sorted CD56 or NKG2C T cell subset, CD4+ or CD8+ T cells, or bulk PBMC T cells (not recorded which). The receptors here all came from a man younger than 30 in good health.

V usage is TRBV2 and J usage is TRBJ2-2; TCRdb proposes TRBD1, but this gene call is untestable without DNA. The CDR3 has 16 residues. The germline V gene has CDR1 SNHLY and CDR2 FYNNEI. CDR3: CASRPGQGEMAGELFF.

V gene TRBV5-1 combines with J gene TRBJ2-1; the TCRdb D gene call, TRBD2, has no DNA to confirm it. CDR1 and CDR2 (germline): SGHRS, YFSETQ. This CDR3 has 17 amino acids. The CDR3 region is CASSSVPGLAGLNEQFF.

The rearrangement joins TRBV2 to TRBJ2-3. This CDR3 has 14 residues. In germline, CDR1 is SNHLY, CDR2 FYNNEI. CDR3 protein: CASSEVGSTDTQYF.

The rearrangement joins TRBV5-1 to TRBJ1-1; TCRdb's D call of TRBD1 is untestable without DNA. CDR1 and CDR2 from the germline V gene are SGHRS and YFSETQ. The CDR3 is 14 amino acids. The CDR3 loop is CASSHRTVATEAFF.